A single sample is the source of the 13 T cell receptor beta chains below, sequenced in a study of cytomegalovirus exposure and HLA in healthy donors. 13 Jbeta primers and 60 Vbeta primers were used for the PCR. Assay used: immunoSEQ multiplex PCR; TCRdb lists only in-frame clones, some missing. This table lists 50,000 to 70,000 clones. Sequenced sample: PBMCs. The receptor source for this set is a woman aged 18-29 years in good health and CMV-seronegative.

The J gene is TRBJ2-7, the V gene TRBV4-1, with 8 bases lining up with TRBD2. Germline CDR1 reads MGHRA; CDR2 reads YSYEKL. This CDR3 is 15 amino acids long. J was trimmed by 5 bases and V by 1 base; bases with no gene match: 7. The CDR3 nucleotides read TGCGCCAGCAGCCAAGTGGTCGGGAGGGACGACGAGCAGTACTTC. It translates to CASSQVVGRDDEQYF.

CDR3 sequence reads: CASSTTGTQDYTF. The CDR3 nucleotides read TGTGCCAGCAGCACGACCGGGACACAGGATTACACCTTC. The rearrangement joins TRBV7-9 to TRBJ1-2, with a weak D call TRBD1 (6 bases). Germline loops: CDR1 SEHNR, CDR2 FQNEAQ (reference sequence). The V end was cut by 5 bases, the J end by 11 bases, with 18 bases between. The CDR3 is 13 amino acids.

The CDR3 spells CSVDGVTSGTSQYNEQFF. As DNA, the CDR3 is TGCAGCGTTGACGGGGTTACCTCAGGGACTAGCCAATACAATGAGCAGTTCTTC. This chain joins TRBV29-1 and TRBJ2-1; the match to TRBD2 covers 9 bases. Looked up from germline, CDR1 is SQVTM and CDR2 is ANQGSEA. There are 18 residues in the CDR3. The ends lost 3 bases at V and 4 bases at J; junction bases unmatched: 16.

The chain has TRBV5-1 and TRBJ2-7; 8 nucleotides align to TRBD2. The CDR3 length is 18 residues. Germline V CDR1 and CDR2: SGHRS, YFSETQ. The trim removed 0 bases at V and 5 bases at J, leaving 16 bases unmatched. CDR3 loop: CASSLALGREVRLDEQYF. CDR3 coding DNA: TGCGCCAGCAGCTTGGCCTTGGGGCGGGAGGTTCGGTTGGACGAGCAGTACTTC.

CDR3 in amino acids: CASSLSGTNYGYTF. The CDR3 DNA sequence: TGTGCCAGCAGTTTATCGGGGACTAACTATGGCTACACCTTC. The rearrangement uses TRBV28 and TRBJ1-2; D remains ambiguous. CDR1 and CDR2 (germline): MDHEN, SYDVKM. The CDR3 covers 14 residues. V lost 1 base and J 0 bases, leaving 6 bases between the germline ends.

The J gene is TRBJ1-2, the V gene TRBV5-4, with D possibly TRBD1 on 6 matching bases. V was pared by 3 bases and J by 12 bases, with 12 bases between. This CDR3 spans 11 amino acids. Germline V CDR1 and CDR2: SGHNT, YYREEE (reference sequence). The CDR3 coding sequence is TGTGCCAGCAGCTCCACAGGGCTGCACACCTTC. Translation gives CASSSTGLHTF.

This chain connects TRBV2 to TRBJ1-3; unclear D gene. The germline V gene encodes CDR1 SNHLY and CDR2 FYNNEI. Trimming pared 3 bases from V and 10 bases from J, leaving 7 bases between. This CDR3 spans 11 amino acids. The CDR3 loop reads CASSERETIYF. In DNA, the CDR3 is TGTGCCAGCAGTGAGCGGGAGACCATATATTTT. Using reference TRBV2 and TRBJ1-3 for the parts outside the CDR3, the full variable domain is EPEVTQTPSHQVTQMGQEVILRCVPISNHLYFYWYRQILGQKVEFLVSFYNNEISEKSEIFDDQFSVERPDGSNFTLKIRSTKLEDSAMYFCASSERETIYFGEGSWLTVV.

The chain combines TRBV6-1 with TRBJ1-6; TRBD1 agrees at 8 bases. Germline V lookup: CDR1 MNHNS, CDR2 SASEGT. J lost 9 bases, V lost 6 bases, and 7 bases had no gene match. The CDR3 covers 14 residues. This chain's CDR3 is CASRPGQAGSPLHF. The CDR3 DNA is TGTGCCAGCAGACCGGGACAGGCGGGTTCACCCCTCCACTTT.

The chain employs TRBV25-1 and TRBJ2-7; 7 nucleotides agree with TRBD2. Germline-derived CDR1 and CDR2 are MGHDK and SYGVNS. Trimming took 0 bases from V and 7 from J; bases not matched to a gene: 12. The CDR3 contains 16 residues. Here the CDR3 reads CASSEYRASGPGEQYF. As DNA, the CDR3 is TGTGCCAGCAGTGAATATCGGGCTAGCGGACCCGGGGAGCAGTACTTC.

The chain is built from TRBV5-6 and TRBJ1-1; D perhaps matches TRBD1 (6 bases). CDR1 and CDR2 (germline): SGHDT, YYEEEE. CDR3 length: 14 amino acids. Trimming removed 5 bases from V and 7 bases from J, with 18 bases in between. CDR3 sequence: CASSSTGNQFEAFF. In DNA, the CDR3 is TGTGCCAGCAGTTCGACAGGAAACCAATTTGAAGCTTTCTTT. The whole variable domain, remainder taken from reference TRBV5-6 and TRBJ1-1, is DAGVTQSPTHLIKTRGQQVTLRCSPKSGHDTVSWYQQALGQGPQFIFQYYEEEERQRGNFPDRFSGHQFPNYSSELNVNALLLGDSALYLCASSSTGNQFEAFFGQGTRLTVV.

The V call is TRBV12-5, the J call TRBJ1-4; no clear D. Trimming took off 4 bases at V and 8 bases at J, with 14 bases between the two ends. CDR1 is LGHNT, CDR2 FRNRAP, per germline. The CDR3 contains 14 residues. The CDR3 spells CASGSETDGEKLFF. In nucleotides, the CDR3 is TGTGCTAGTGGTTCGGAGACCGATGGGGAAAAACTGTTTTTT. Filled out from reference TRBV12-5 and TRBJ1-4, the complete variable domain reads DARVTQTPRHKVTEMGQEVTMRCQPILGHNTVFWYRQTMMQGLELLAYFRNRAPLDDSGMPKDRFSAEMPDATLATLKIQPSEPRDSAVYFCASGSETDGEKLFFGSGTQLSVL.

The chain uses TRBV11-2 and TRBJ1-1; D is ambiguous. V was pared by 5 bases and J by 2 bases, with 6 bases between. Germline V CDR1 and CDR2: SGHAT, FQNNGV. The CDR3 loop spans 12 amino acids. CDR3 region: CASSGGNTEAFF. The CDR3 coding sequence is TGTGCCAGCAGCGGAGGAAACACTGAAGCTTTCTTT.

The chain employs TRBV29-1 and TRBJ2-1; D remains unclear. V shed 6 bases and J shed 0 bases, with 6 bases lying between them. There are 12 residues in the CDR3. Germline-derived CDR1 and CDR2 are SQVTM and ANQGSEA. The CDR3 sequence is CSVVPSYNEQFF. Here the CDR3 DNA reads TGCAGCGTCGTTCCCTCCTACAATGAGCAGTTCTTC.